The clone carrying this T cell receptor beta chain was picked up a small number of times. No antigen is known for it. CDR1 and CDR2 (germline): MDHEN, SYDVKM. The CDR3 length is 13 residues. V shed 6 bases and J 6 bases; nucleotides not matched to a gene: 6. The sample belongs to a study of tumor-infiltrating lymphocytes in primary liver carcinoma. About the study: The patients included men and women who were aged 30 to 69 years. Regarding the study as a whole: There was no comparison of CD4+ and CD8+ repertoires, as samples were bulk unsorted. Tumors had a top-250-clone fraction that was significantly higher than blood (p = 0.039).

A primer matching the constant region was used to make TCR beta cDNA from 500 to 650 ng of total RNA. The TCR beta library was amplified through three nested multiplex PCR rounds in a modified ARM-PCR procedure. Investigators reported that the first two PCR rounds, at roughly 10 cycles each, used TRBV1-TRBV30 forward primers with a C-beta reverse primer. MiXCR, applied by TCRdb to the multiplex PCR reads, yields one record per CDR3 protein. The data hold about 320,000 distinct CDR3 sequences, with over 55% observed a single time. In addition to blood RNA drawn from unsorted whole blood, germline DNA was extracted.

J is TRBJ1-2 and V is TRBV28, with 8 bases that match TRBD1. Input material: peripheral blood. This clonotype was obtained from a man in his forties or fifties with primary liver carcinoma and hepatitis B virus infection. The CDR3 bases are TGTGCCAGCAGCATCGGCAGGGGGCATGGCTACACCTTC. Translation: CASSIGRGHGYTF.